This T cell receptor beta chain was documented in a study of vaccination effects on CD4 cells after COVID-19. CDR1 and CDR2 (germline): SGHTA, FQGNSA. This CDR3 spans 15 amino acids. V gave up 5 bases and J gave up 2 bases, with 15 bases separating them. Antigen-specific CD4+ T cells expanded by the ViraFEST assay with viral peptide pools were then sequenced. Isolating CD4+ T cells followed around nine days of culture. Participants were given two doses of BNT162b2 or mRNA-1273 vaccine. Clones were sequenced by immunoSEQ multiplex PCR, and TCRdb holds only the in-frame ones, with some missing. The table lists some 27,000 clones, over 70% of them singletons. Regarding this clone: Its antigen is not known.

This clonotype originated in a human donor who received a COVID-19 vaccine. This chain connects TRBV7-2 to TRBJ2-5; no clear D. The material sequenced was CD4+ T cells from PBMCs cultured with HCoV-NL63 spike peptides, taken after COVID-19 vaccination. CDR3 region: CASSRILLVQETQYF. CDR3 bases: TGTGCCAGCAGCCGTATTTTGCTAGTACAAGAGACCCAGTACTTC.